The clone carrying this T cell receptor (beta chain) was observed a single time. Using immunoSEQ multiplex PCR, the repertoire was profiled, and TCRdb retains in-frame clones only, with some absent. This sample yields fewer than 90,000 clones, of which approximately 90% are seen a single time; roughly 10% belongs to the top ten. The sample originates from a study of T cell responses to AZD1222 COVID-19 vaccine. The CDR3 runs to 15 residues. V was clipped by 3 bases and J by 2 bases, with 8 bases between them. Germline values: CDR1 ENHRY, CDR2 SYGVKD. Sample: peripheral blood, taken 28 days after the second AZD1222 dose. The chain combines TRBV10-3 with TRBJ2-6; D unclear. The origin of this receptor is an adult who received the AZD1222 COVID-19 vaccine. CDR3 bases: TGTGCCATCAGTGAAAAAACCCCTGGGGCCAACGTCCTGACTTTC. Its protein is CAISEKTPGANVLTF.